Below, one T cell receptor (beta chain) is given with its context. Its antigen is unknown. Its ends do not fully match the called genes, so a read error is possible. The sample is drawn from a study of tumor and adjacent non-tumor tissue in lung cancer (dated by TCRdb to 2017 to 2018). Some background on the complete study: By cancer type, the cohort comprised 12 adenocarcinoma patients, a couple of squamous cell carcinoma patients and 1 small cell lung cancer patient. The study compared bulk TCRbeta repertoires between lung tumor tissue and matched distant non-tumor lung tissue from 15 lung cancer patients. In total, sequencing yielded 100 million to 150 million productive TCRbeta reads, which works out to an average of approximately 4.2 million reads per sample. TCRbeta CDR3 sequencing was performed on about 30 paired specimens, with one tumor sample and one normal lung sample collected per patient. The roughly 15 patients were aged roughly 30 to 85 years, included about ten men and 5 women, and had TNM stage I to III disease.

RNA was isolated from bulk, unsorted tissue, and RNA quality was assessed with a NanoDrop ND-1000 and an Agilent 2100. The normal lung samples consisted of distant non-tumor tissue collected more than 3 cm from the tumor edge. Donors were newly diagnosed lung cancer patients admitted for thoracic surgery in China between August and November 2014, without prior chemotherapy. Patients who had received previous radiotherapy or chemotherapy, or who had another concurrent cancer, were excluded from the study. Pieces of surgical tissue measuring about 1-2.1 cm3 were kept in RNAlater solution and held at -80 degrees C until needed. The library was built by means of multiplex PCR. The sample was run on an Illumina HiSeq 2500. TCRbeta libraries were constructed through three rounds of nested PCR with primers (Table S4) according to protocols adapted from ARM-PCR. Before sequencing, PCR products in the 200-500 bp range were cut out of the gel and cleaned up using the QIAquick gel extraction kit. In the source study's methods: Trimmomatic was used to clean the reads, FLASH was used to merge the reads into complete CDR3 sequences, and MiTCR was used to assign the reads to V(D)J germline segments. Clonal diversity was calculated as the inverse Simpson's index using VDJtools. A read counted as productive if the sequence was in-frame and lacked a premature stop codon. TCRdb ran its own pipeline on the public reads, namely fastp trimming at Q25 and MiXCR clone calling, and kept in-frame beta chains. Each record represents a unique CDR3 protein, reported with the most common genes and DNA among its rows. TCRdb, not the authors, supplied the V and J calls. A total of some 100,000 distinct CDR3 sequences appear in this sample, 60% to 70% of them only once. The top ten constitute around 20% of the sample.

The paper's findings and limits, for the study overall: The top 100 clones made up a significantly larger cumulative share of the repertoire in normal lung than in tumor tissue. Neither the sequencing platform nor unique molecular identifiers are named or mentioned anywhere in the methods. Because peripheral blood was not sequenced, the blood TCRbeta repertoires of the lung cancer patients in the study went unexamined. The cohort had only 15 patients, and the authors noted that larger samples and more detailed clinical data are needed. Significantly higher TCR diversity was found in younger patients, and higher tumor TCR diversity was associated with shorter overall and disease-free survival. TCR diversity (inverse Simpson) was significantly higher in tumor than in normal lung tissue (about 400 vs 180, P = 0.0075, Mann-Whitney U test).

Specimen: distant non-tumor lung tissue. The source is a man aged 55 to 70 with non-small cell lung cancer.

The nucleotides are TGCGCCAGCAGTCAAGATCAGGCTAGCGGGAGTTACGAGGAGCACTTC. The resulting protein is CASSQDQASGSYEEHF. Recombination linked TRBV4-3 to TRBJ2-7, with 10 bases in between that match TRBD2. The CDR3 starts with the cysteine, ends with the phenylalanine, and has 16 residues. CDR3 DNA is the only sequence kept; it has 48 bases, read in frame from the first base. The germline V gene sets CDR1 to LGHNA and CDR2 to YSLEER.